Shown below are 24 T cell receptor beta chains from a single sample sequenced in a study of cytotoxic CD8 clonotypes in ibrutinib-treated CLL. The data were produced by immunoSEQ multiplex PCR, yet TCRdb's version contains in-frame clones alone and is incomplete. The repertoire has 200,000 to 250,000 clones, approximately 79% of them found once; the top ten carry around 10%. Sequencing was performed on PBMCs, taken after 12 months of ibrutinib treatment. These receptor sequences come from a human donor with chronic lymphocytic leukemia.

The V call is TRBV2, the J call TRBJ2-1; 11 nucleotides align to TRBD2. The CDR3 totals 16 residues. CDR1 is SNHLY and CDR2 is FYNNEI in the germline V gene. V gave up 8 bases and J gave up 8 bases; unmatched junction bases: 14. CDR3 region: CASGRGISGRGDEQFF. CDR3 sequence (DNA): TGTGCCAGCGGTCGGGGTATTAGCGGGAGGGGGGATGAGCAGTTCTTC.

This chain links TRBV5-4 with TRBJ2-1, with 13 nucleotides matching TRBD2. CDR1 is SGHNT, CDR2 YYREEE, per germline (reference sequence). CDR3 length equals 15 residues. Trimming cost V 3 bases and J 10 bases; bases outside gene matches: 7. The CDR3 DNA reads TGTGCCAGCAGCTCAGGACTAGCGGGAGCCTCGGAGCAGTTCTTC. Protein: CASSSGLAGASEQFF.

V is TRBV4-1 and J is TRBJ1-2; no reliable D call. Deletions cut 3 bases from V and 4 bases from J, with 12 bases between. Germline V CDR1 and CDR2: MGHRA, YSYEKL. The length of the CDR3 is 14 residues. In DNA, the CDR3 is TGCGCCAGCAGCCACCTCGTAGGTTCCTATGGCTACACCTTC. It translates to CASSHLVGSYGYTF.

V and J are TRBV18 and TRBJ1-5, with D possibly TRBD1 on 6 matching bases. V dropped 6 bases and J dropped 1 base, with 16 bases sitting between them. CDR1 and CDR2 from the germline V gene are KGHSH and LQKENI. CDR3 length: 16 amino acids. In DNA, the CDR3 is TGTGCCAGCTCTCCCGAGGGACAACTCAGCAATCAGCCCCAGCATTTT. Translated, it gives CASSPEGQLSNQPQHF.

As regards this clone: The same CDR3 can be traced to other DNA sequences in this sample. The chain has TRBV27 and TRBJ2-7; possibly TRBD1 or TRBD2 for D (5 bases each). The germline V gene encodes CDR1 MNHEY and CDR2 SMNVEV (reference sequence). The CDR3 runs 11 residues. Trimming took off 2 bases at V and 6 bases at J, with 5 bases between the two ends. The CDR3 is CASSLGGEQYF. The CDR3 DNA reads TGTGCCAGCAGTTTAGGGGGCGAGCAGTACTTC.

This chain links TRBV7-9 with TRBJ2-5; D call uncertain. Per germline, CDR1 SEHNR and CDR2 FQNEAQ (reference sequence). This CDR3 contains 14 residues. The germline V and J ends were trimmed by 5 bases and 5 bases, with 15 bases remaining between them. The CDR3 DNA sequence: TGTGCCAGCAGCCCCGGAGCCTTCCGGGAGACCCAGTACTTC. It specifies CASSPGAFRETQYF.

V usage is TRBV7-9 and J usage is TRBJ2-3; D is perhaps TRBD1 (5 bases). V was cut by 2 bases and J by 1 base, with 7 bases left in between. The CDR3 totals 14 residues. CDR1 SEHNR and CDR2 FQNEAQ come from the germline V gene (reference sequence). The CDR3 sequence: CASSLSRGTDTQYF. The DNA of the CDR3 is TGTGCCAGCAGCTTATCCAGGGGCACAGATACGCAGTATTTT.

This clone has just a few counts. In nucleotides, the CDR3 is TGCAGTGCGAGACAGGGAAGGAGCTACACCTTC. This sequence encodes CSARQGRSYTF. The chain is built from TRBV20-1 and TRBJ1-2, with TRBD1 matching over 7 bases. The CDR3 is made up of 11 amino acids. Germline V gene data show CDR1 as DFQATT and CDR2 as SNEGSKA (reference sequence). Unmatched junction bases numbered 7, after V lost 6 bases and J lost 9 bases.

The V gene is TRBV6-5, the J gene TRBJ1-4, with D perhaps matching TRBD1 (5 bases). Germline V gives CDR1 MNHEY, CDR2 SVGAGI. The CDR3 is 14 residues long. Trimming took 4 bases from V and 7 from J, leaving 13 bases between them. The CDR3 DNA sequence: TGTGCCAGCAGTTGGGGCCAGGCCGGTGAAAAACTGTTTTTT. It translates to CASSWGQAGEKLFF.

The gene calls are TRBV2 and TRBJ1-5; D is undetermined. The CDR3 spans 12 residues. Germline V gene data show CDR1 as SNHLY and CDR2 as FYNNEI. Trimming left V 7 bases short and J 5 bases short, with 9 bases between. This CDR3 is CASKVSDQPQHF. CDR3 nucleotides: TGTGCCAGCAAGGTCTCGGATCAGCCCCAGCATTTT.

CDR3 residues: CASSRDRGINIQYF. The DNA for the CDR3 is TGTGCCAGCTCACGGGACAGGGGGATAAACATTCAGTACTTC. The chain is built from TRBV18 and TRBJ2-4; 11 bases agree with TRBD1. V lost 4 bases to trimming and J lost 6 bases; unmatched junction nucleotides: 2. The CDR3 covers 14 residues. Looked up from germline, CDR1 is KGHSH and CDR2 is LQKENI. The whole variable domain, remainder taken from reference TRBV18 and TRBJ2-4, is NAGVMQNPRHLVRRRGQEARLRCSPMKGHSHVYWYRQLPEEGLKFMVYLQKENIIDESGMPKERFSAEFPKEGPSILRIQQVVRGDSAAYFCASSRDRGINIQYFGAGTRLSVL.

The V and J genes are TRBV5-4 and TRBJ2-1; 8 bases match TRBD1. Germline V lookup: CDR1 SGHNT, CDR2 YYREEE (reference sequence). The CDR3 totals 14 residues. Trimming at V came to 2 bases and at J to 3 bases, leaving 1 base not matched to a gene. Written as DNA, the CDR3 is TGTGCCAGCAGCTTTGGGACAGGCTACAATGAGCAGTTCTTC. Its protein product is CASSFGTGYNEQFF.

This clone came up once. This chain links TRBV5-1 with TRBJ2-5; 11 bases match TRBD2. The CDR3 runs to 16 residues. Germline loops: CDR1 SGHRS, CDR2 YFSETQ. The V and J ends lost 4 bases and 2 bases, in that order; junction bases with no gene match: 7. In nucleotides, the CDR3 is TGCGCCAGCAGCCCTGGAGTAGCGGGGGGGCAAGAGACCCAGTACTTC. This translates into CASSPGVAGGQETQYF. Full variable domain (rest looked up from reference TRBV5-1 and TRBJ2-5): KAGVTQTPRYLIKTRGQQVTLSCSPISGHRSVSWYQQTPGQGLQFLFEYFSETQRNKGNFPGRFSGRQFSNSRSEMNVSTLELGDSALYLCASSPGVAGGQETQYFGPGTRLLVL.

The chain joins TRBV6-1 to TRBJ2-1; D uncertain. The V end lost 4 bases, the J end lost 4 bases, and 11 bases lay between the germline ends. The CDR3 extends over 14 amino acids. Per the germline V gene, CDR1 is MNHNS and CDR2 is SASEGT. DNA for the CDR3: TGTGCCAGCAGTGCGATGCGGAAGTACAATGAGCAGTTCTTC. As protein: CASSAMRKYNEQFF.

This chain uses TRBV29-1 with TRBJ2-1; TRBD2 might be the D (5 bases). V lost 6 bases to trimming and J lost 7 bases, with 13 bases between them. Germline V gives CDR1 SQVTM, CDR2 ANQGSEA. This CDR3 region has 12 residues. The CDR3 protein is CSVGIGMNEQFF. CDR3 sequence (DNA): TGCAGCGTGGGGATCGGGATGAATGAGCAGTTCTTC.

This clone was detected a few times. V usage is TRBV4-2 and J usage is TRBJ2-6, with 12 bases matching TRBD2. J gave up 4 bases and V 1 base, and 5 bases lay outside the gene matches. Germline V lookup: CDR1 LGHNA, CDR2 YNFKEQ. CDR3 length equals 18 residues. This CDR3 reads CASSQGLAGGAGANVLTF. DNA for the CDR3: TGTGCCAGCAGCCAAGGCCTAGCGGGAGGGGCCGGGGCCAACGTCCTGACTTTC.

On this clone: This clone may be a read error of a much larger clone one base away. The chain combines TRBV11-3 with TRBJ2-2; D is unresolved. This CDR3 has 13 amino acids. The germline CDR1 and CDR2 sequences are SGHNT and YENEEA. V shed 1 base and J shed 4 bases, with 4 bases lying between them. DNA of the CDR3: TGTGCCAGCAGCTTAGGAGTCACCGGGGAGCTGTTTTTT. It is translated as CASSLGVTGELFF.

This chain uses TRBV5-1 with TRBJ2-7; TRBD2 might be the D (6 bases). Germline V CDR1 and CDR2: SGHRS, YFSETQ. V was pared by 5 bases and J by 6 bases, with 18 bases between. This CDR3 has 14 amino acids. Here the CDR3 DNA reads TGCGCCAGCAGACGGGACTTCTCGTCTCGCGAGCAGTACTTC. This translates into CASRRDFSSREQYF.

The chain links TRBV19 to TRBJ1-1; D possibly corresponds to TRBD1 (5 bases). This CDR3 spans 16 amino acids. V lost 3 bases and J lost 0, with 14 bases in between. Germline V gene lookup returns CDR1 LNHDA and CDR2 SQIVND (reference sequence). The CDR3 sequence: CASSIATGNMNTEAFF. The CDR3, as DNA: TGTGCCAGTAGTATCGCTACAGGAAACATGAACACTGAAGCTTTCTTT.

For the CDR3, the DNA is TGTGCCAGCTCACCATGGGAGGTCTCAGACACTGAAGCTTTCTTT. Its protein is CASSPWEVSDTEAFF. This chain joins TRBV18 and TRBJ1-1; D is ambiguous. This CDR3 has 15 amino acids. Germline CDR1 is KGHSH and CDR2 is LQKENI. Trimming cost V 2 bases and J 3 bases, with 13 bases left between them.

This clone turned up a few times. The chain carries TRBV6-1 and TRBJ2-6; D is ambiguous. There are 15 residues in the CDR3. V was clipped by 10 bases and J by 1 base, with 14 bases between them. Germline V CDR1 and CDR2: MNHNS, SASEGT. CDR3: CATTREASGANVLTF. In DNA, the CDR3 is TGTGCCACAACAAGGGAAGCTTCTGGGGCCAACGTCCTGACTTTC.

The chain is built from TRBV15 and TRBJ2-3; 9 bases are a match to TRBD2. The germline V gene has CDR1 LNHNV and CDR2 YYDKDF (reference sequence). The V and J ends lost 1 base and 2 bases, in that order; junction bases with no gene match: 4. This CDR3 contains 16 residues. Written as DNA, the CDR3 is TGTGCCACCAGCAGAGGACTAGCGGACGCCACAGATACGCAGTATTTT. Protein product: CATSRGLADATDTQYF.

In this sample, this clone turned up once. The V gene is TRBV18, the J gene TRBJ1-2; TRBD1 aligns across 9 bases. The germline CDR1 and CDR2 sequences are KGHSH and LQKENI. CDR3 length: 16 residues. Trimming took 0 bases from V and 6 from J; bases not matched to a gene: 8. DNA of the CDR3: TGTGCCAGCTCACCACCGCGGGACAGGGTCTTAGATGGCTACACCTTC. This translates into CASSPPRDRVLDGYTF.

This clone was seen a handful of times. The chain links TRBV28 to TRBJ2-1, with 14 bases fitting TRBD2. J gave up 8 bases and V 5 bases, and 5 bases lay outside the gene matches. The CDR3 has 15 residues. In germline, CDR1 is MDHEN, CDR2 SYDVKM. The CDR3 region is CASSQGLAGAYEQFF. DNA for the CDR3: TGTGCCAGCAGTCAGGGACTAGCGGGAGCATATGAGCAGTTCTTC. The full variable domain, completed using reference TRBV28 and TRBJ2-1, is DVKVTQSSRYLVKRTGEKVFLECVQDMDHENMFWYRQDPGLGLRLIYFSYDVKMKEKGDIPEGYSVSREKKERFSLILESASTNQTSMYLCASSQGLAGAYEQFFGPGTRLTVL.